The next 32 T cell receptor beta chains were all read from a single sample in a study of Graves' ophthalmopathy and Graves' hyperthyroidism. Transcripts of RNA were the source for amplifying TCR beta CDR3 regions. Second-round multiplex PCR followed a first-round RT-PCR using HTBI primers. TCRdb fed the multiplex PCR reads into MiXCR, producing one record per CDR3 protein. Of 600,000 to 950,000 distinct CDR3 sequences listed, approximately 40% were seen once; the top ten hold 40% to 55%. Sequenced sample: peripheral blood. These receptors all stem from an adult man with Graves' ophthalmopathy.

The chain employs TRBV25-1 and TRBJ1-1; D unclear. This CDR3 is 15 amino acids long. V lost 8 bases to trimming and J lost 2 bases, with 18 bases between them. CDR1 is MGHDK and CDR2 is SYGVNS in the germline V gene. DNA of the CDR3: TGTGCCAGCTCTAATGGGAGACGATCAAACACTGAAGCTTTCTTT. Its translation is CASSNGRRSNTEAFF. The full variable domain, in which reference TRBV25-1 and TRBJ1-1 provide the parts outside the CDR3, is EADIYQTPRYLVIGTGKKITLECSQTMGHDKMYWYQQDPGMELHLIHYSYGVNSTEKGDLSSESTVSRIRTEHFPLTLESARPSHTSQYLCASSNGRRSNTEAFFGQGTRLTVV.

This clonotype was seen at least ten times. The chain joins TRBV20-1 to TRBJ1-2; 9 nucleotides line up with TRBD1. The CDR3 runs to 14 residues. Unmatched junction bases numbered 12, after V lost 5 bases and J lost 8 bases. The V gene's germline CDR1 is DFQATT and CDR2 SNEGSKA (reference sequence). In DNA form, the CDR3 reads TGCAGTGCTCAGGACAGGGGACGATTGCACGGCTACACCTTC. It specifies CSAQDRGRLHGYTF.

This rearrangement joins TRBV7-9 to TRBJ1-2; maybe TRBD1 (6 bases). Trimming shortened V by 1 base and J by 0 bases, and 15 bases separated the two germline ends. CDR3 size: 17 residues. Germline V gives CDR1 SEHNR, CDR2 FQNEAQ (reference sequence). CDR3 nucleotide sequence: TGTGCCAGCAGCTTAGATCGCAGGACAGATCCTAACTATGGCTACACCTTC. It translates to CASSLDRRTDPNYGYTF.

This clonotype came up many times. The genes are TRBV6-5 and TRBJ1-2; 9 bases line up with TRBD1. V lost 7 bases, J lost 4 bases, and 7 bases stayed unmatched. Germline CDR1 and CDR2: MNHEY and SVGAGI. This CDR3 contains 14 residues. CDR3: CASTQTGGVYGYTF. The CDR3 DNA reads TGTGCCAGCACTCAAACAGGGGGCGTCTATGGCTACACCTTC.

Note on this clonotype: Since a much larger clone is just one base distant, this may be a read error. The chain is built from TRBV7-6 and TRBJ1-1; D gene ambiguous. CDR1 is SGHVS and CDR2 is FNYEAQ in the germline V gene. The CDR3 covers 13 residues. Trimming cost V 7 bases and J 3 bases, with 12 bases left between them. CDR3 DNA: TGTGCCAGCAACCCTACACCCCACACTGAAGCTTTCTTT. It specifies CASNPTPHTEAFF. The variable domain in full, with the rest retrieved from reference TRBV7-6 and TRBJ1-1, is GAGVSQSPRYKVTKRGQDVALRCDPISGHVSLYWYRQALGQGPEFLTYFNYEAQQDKSGLPNDRFSAERPEGSISTLTIQRTEQRDSAMYRCASNPTPHTEAFFGQGTRLTVV.

The J gene is TRBJ1-2, the V gene TRBV20-1; TRBD1 matches at 7 bases. V lost 5 bases, J lost 0 bases, and 12 bases stayed unmatched. Germline-derived CDR1 and CDR2 are DFQATT and SNEGSKA (reference sequence). This CDR3 has 16 residues. In nucleotides, the CDR3 is TGCAGTGCTCCTCCGGGACAGAAGAATTCTAACTATGGCTACACCTTC. It specifies CSAPPGQKNSNYGYTF.

In the case of this clonotype: The conserved final phenylalanine or tryptophan is absent from the CDR3, which likely points to a read error. The chain recombines TRBV6-1 with TRBJ2-7; tentative D call: TRBD2 (6 bases). CDR3 length: 16 residues. The ends were cut back, 2 bases at V and 1 base at J, with 15 bases in the middle. Germline assignment: CDR1 MNHNS and CDR2 SASEGT. This chain's CDR3 is CASSELFGGFSYEQYL. The CDR3 region has the DNA TGTGCCAGCAGTGAACTGTTCGGGGGATTTTCCTACGAGCAGTACCTC.

V gene TRBV25-1 combines with J gene TRBJ1-4, with D unclear. The germline gives CDR1 MGHDK, CDR2 SYGVNS. CDR3 size: 13 residues. V was cut by 5 bases and J by 8 bases, with 12 bases left in between. CDR3 region: CASSPSTREKLFF. The CDR3, as DNA: TGTGCCAGCAGTCCCTCTACCCGAGAAAAACTGTTTTTT.

The chain combines TRBV20-1 with TRBJ1-4, with TRBD1 matching 10 bases. After removal of 0 bases from V and 0 bases from J, the junction contained 4 bases not matched to a gene. Germline CDR1 and CDR2: DFQATT and SNEGSKA (reference sequence). The CDR3 extends over 17 amino acids. As DNA, the CDR3 is TGCAGTGCTAGAGATAGGGACAGGGGTGCAACTAATGAAAAACTGTTTTTT. Its protein product is CSARDRDRGATNEKLFF.

This sequence joins TRBV7-2 and TRBJ2-7; D gene unclear. This CDR3 has 15 residues. In germline, CDR1 is SGHTA, CDR2 FQGNSA. Trimming cost V 2 bases and J 8 bases, with 19 bases left between them. This CDR3 is CASSLYRPPGYKQYF. The CDR3 bases are TGTGCCAGCAGCTTATACCGCCCACCGGGTTACAAGCAGTACTTC. The whole variable domain, remainder taken from reference TRBV7-2 and TRBJ2-7, is GAGVSQSPSNKVTEKGKDVELRCDPISGHTALYWYRQSLGQGLEFLIYFQGNSAPDKSGLPSDRFSAERTGGSVSTLTIQRTQQEDSAVYLCASSLYRPPGYKQYFGPGTRLTVT.

This clonotype was counted ten times or more. The CDR3 sequence: CASRRGIGTEAFF. The DNA of the CDR3 is TGCGCCAGCAGAAGGGGAATAGGGACTGAAGCTTTCTTT. The V and J genes are TRBV10-1 and TRBJ1-1; weak D call: TRBD1 (5 bases). Germline lookup yields CDR1 WNHNN and CDR2 SYGVQD (reference sequence). V lost 6 bases and J lost 5, with 13 bases in between. The CDR3 sequence is 13 residues long.

There are many counts of this clonotype. The chain links TRBV24-1 to TRBJ2-5; 7 positions agree with TRBD2. Losses at the gene ends were 4 bases for V and 3 bases for J; bases not matched to a gene: 4. The germline CDR1 and CDR2 sequences are KGHDR and SFDVKD. This CDR3 comprises 14 residues. The CDR3 sequence: CATSEASGKETQYF. The CDR3 DNA sequence: TGTGCCACCAGTGAAGCTAGCGGCAAAGAGACCCAGTACTTC.

The rearrangement links TRBV7-3 to TRBJ1-5, with a tentative D call TRBD1 (5 bases). V was pared by 2 bases and J by 11 bases, with 16 bases between. The CDR3 is made up of 14 amino acids. Germline-derived CDR1 and CDR2 are SGHTA and FQGTGA. Here the CDR3 reads CASSLGPGQETQHF. CDR3 coding DNA: TGTGCCAGCAGCTTAGGGCCAGGGCAAGAGACCCAGCATTTT.

This clonotype was seen at least ten times. A read error may be the cause here, since a much bigger clone is one base away. The chain uses TRBV24-1 and TRBJ1-5; possibly TRBD1 for D (6 bases). Per the germline V gene, CDR1 is KGHDR and CDR2 is SFDVKD. This CDR3 comprises 13 residues. For the CDR3, the DNA is TGTGCCAGCAGTTACAGGGTGGGTCAGCCCCAGCATTTT. Encoded protein: CASSYRVGQPQHF.

This clonotype was observed a few times. The rearrangement links TRBV2 to TRBJ2-7, with D tentatively TRBD2 (5 bases). The germline V gene has CDR1 SNHLY and CDR2 FYNNEI. The CDR3 totals 13 residues. Trimming removed 4 bases at V and 3 bases at J, with 10 bases between. The CDR3 region has the DNA TGTGCCAGCAGTGGTACCCGGGGCTACGAGCAGTACTTC. This sequence encodes CASSGTRGYEQYF. The whole variable domain, remainder taken from reference TRBV2 and TRBJ2-7, is EPEVTQTPSHQVTQMGQEVILRCVPISNHLYFYWYRQILGQKVEFLVSFYNNEISEKSEIFDDQFSVERPDGSNFTLKIRSTKLEDSAMYFCASSGTRGYEQYFGPGTRLTVT.

The CDR3 DNA reads as TGCAGTGCTAGAGATGGGGGGTTACAAGAGACCCAGTACTTC. This encodes CSARDGGLQETQYF. The chain carries TRBV20-1 and TRBJ2-5; tentative D call: TRBD2 (6 bases). Germline V gene lookup returns CDR1 DFQATT and CDR2 SNEGSKA (reference sequence). CDR3 length: 14 residues. Trimming shortened V by 0 bases and J by 2 bases, and 10 bases separated the two germline ends.

The chain links TRBV5-1 to TRBJ2-7; 9 bases line up with TRBD2. The germline CDR1 and CDR2 sequences are SGHRS and YFSETQ. The CDR3 covers 17 residues. V was pared by 4 bases and J by 1 base, with 12 bases of the junction left unmatched. Here the CDR3 reads CASSQGLAGSLSYEQYF. CDR3 nucleotides: TGCGCCAGCAGCCAAGGGCTAGCGGGATCCTTATCCTACGAGCAGTACTTC.

This clonotype has only one observation. A read error may explain this, as a much larger clone is one base away. It is likely a read error, because the conserved phenylalanine at the end of the CDR3 is missing. The chain links TRBV24-1 to TRBJ2-5, with 8 bases fitting TRBD1. The V and J ends lost 2 bases and 0 bases, in that order; junction bases with no gene match: 4. Germline CDR1 reads KGHDR; CDR2 reads SFDVKD. This CDR3 has 16 amino acids. The CDR3 region is CATSDYGTGNQETQYS. CDR3 nucleotide sequence: TGTGCCACCAGTGATTACGGGACAGGCAACCAAGAGACCCAGTACTCC.

This clonotype was found a few times. Compared with germline, one end of the junction differs, possibly owing to a read error. The rearrangement links TRBV20-1 to TRBJ2-5; D is uncertain. Germline CDR1 and CDR2: DFQATT and SNEGSKA (reference sequence). This CDR3 contains 14 residues. CDR3 bases: TGCAGTGCCAGAGCTCAGGTGAACCAAGAGACCCAGTACTTC. This sequence encodes CSARAQVNQETQYF.

The chain joins TRBV5-6 to TRBJ2-7, with 11 bases that match TRBD2. Germline V gives CDR1 SGHDT, CDR2 YYEEEE. This CDR3 contains 16 residues. V shed 1 base, J shed 6 bases, and the junction held 9 bases outside the gene matches. The CDR3 coding sequence is TGTGCCAGCAGCTTGCGGGCCGGGACTAGCGGATCCGAGCAGTACTTC. This translates into CASSLRAGTSGSEQYF.

The rearrangement uses TRBV7-9 and TRBJ2-2; the D gene is possibly TRBD2 (6 bases). V was clipped by 6 bases and J by 0 bases, with 14 bases between them. Looked up from germline, CDR1 is SEHNR and CDR2 is FQNEAQ (reference sequence). This CDR3 is built from 16 residues. CDR3 nucleotides: TGTGCCAGCAGTTACTATCTAGCGACGAACACCGGGGAGCTGTTTTTT. It codes for CASSYYLATNTGELFF. Supplemented by reference TRBV7-9 and TRBJ2-2, the full variable domain reads DTGVSQNPRHKITKRGQNVTFRCDPISEHNRLYWYRQTLGQGPEFLTYFQNEAQLEKSRLLSDRFSAERPKGSFSTLEIQRTEQGDSAMYLCASSYYLATNTGELFFGEGSRLTVL.

The chain recombines TRBV25-1 with TRBJ2-2, with 8 bases fitting TRBD2. Trimming took 6 bases from V and 1 from J; bases not matched to a gene: 7. The germline V gene encodes CDR1 MGHDK and CDR2 SYGVNS. CDR3 length: 16 residues. The CDR3 region is CASSPQLAENTGELFF. CDR3 DNA: TGTGCCAGCAGCCCTCAACTAGCGGAGAACACCGGGGAGCTGTTTTTT.

This clonotype was seen a few times. V and J are TRBV19 and TRBJ1-5, with D possibly TRBD1 on 6 matching bases. Germline assignment: CDR1 LNHDA and CDR2 SQIVND (reference sequence). The CDR3 length is 14 residues. V lost 5 bases and J 2 bases, leaving 10 bases between the germline ends. The CDR3 DNA sequence: TGTGCCAGTAGTTCCAAGGGGGGCAATCAGCCCCAGCATTTT. Translation gives CASSSKGGNQPQHF.

This clonotype came up many times. The chain carries TRBV15 and TRBJ1-3, with no clear D. The germline gives CDR1 LNHNV, CDR2 YYDKDF (reference sequence). The CDR3 is 13 residues long. V gave up 0 bases and J gave up 7 bases, with 7 bases separating them. The CDR3 is CATSREVTNTIYF. The CDR3 nucleotides read TGTGCCACCAGCAGAGAGGTCACCAACACCATATATTTT.

The chain recombines TRBV29-1 with TRBJ1-2; D unresolved. Per germline, CDR1 SQVTM and CDR2 ANQGSEA. The CDR3 is made up of 12 amino acids. With 8 bases removed from V and 1 base from J, the gap between germline ends came to 11 bases. The CDR3 bases are TGCAGCTCACGGACTGTTAACTATGGCTACACCTTC. As protein: CSSRTVNYGYTF.

There are many counts of this clonotype. V usage is TRBV7-2 and J usage is TRBJ1-3; D is undetermined. CDR1 is SGHTA and CDR2 is FQGNSA in the germline V gene. This CDR3 comprises 14 residues. V dropped 1 base and J dropped 4 bases, with 8 bases sitting between them. For the CDR3, the DNA is TGTGCCAGCAGCTTAGGGGTCGCGGGAAACACCATATATTTT. It specifies CASSLGVAGNTIYF.

This clonotype has more than one count but fewer than ten. This chain uses TRBV2 with TRBJ2-2; D may be TRBD1 (6 bases). CDR1 and CDR2 from the germline V gene are SNHLY and FYNNEI. The CDR3 has 14 residues. Trimming removed 9 bases at V and 0 bases at J, with 11 bases between. CDR3 region: CASVTGSNTGELFF. The CDR3, as DNA: TGTGCCAGTGTAACAGGGTCGAACACCGGGGAGCTGTTTTTT.

A remark on this clonotype: A read error may be the cause here, since a much bigger clone is one base away. Lacking the conserved final phenylalanine or tryptophan, this CDR3 likely reflects a read error. The rearrangement joins TRBV12-3 or TRBV12-4 to TRBJ1-1; a weak D match, TRBD1 (6 bases). The germline V and J ends were trimmed by 2 bases and 11 bases, with 18 bases remaining between them. This CDR3 region has 14 residues. The CDR3 region is CASSLSGRDNTAFS. CDR3 DNA: TGTGCCAGCAGTTTATCTGGGAGGGACAATACGGCTTTCTCT.

This clonotype has only a few counts. The chain recombines TRBV15 with TRBJ2-3, with 7 positions matching TRBD1. The CDR3 length is 15 residues. Germline lookup yields CDR1 LNHNV and CDR2 YYDKDF (reference sequence). Germline trimming cut 9 bases from V and 2 bases from J; bases unmatched to any gene: 11. The CDR3 bases are TGTGCCACTTCCAGGGGGAACAGGTTCACAGATACGCAGTATTTT. It codes for CATSRGNRFTDTQYF.

This clonotype was seen at least ten times. This rearrangement joins TRBV7-2 to TRBJ1-2; D remains unclear. The CDR3 runs 15 residues. V was cut by 3 bases and J by 1 base, with 12 bases left in between. Germline V gene lookup returns CDR1 SGHTA and CDR2 FQGNSA. The CDR3 region has the DNA TGTGCCAGCAGCTTGGAAAGGGATATTAACTATGGCTACACCTTC. This encodes CASSLERDINYGYTF.

The chain couples TRBV7-9 to TRBJ2-5; no definite D call. Germline V CDR1 and CDR2: SEHNR, FQNEAQ (reference sequence). Trimming shortened V by 5 bases and J by 4 bases, and 14 bases separated the two germline ends. The CDR3 is 14 amino acids. CDR3 in amino acids: CASSVDLEGETQYF. The CDR3 DNA reads TGTGCCAGCAGCGTAGACCTGGAAGGAGAGACCCAGTACTTC.

In this sample, this clonotype turned up many times. The gene calls are TRBV29-1 and TRBJ2-5; the match to TRBD2 covers 9 bases. Trimming cost V 0 bases and J 0 bases; bases outside gene matches: 5. This CDR3 is built from 16 residues. CDR1 and CDR2 (germline): SQVTM, ANQGSEA. CDR3 bases: TGCAGCGTTGAAGATGGGCTAGCGGGAAACCAAGAGACCCAGTACTTC. It yields the protein CSVEDGLAGNQETQYF.